This T cell receptor (beta chain) stems from a study of human T cells and chemical hapten exposure (dated by TCRdb to 2020 to 2022). General notes on the study: For sensitization, 2% DPC in acetone was applied to a roughly 2 cm by roughly 2 cm area of upper inner arm skin. Blood samples were taken from patients before sensitization (week 0) and then at 2, 6 and about 24 weeks after DPC sensitization. Peripheral blood TCR repertoire changes were tracked in vivo in alopecia patients during primary and secondary sensitization to the hapten diphenylcyclopropenone (DPC). Most of the patients in the cohort were female, and the cohort covered alopecia areata with under or over 50% scalp involvement, alopecia totalis and alopecia universalis. For TCR sequencing, blood came from 25 to 35 alopecia patients at anywhere from one to four time points (pre-sensitization, 2, 6 and 24 weeks). Patients additionally received weekly therapeutic DPC doses to the scalp throughout the roughly 25-week study period. Patch testing was performed on the upper back with Finn chambers containing 0.01% DPC, and the patch tests were scored after 6 days according to International Contact Dermatitis Research Group standards. Libraries were pooled for sequencing, and variation in per-sample TCR yields was attributed mainly to small differences in library volumes within the pool. Overall study outcomes, separate from this receptor: Repeated subsampling changed both the strength of the expansion versus patch-test correlation and the threshold at which the correlation became significant. Patch test score was positively correlated with the number of PT1 expanded TCRs, with significance at thresholds 8, 16 and 32 but not at 4. The number of TCRs above 1 in 1000 frequency did not change with DPC sensitization; there was no evidence of global repertoire structure alterations. Because every patient had alopecia, a presumed autoimmune disease, the patients' immune response might differ from that of healthy individuals. Compared with pre-sensitization or healthy control sets, expanded TCRs formed significantly more large CDR3 similarity clusters, which is consistent with antigen-driven responses.

The method was RACE. The run used a NextSeq 500. During library preparation, unique molecular identifiers were attached to individual cDNA molecules so that TCRs could be counted in a quantitative, reproducible way. Both TCR alpha and TCR beta chains were sequenced from each blood RNA sample. The authors' pipeline ran thus. The median number of TCRs per sample was approximately 93,000, ranging from roughly 20,000 to 690,600. The Decombinator software suite was used to annotate V, J and CDR3 in the TCR reads. Every sample was subsampled to the same number of TCRs (28,000) for the PS versus PT1 abundance plots. TCRs were defined as expanded if absent before sensitization and observed at least eight times at the 2-week time point. TCRdb trimmed the raw reads at Q25, called clones with MiXCR and kept productive beta chains. Rows with a matching CDR3 protein are joined into one entry that keeps the most common DNA and genes. TCRdb's processing, not the authors', yielded these V and J calls. A total of roughly 380,000 distinct CDR3 sequences appear in this sample, roughly 5.3% of them only once. 2.6% of the sample is taken by the ten largest.

The sample's time point label, in plain terms: pre-sensitization, week 0. In the paper's terms, the treatment or condition label means: therapeutic diphenylcyclopropenone sensitization with weekly scalp DPC. At each patch-test visit, blood was drawn before the patch test was applied. Eligible patients were aged 18 to 70, diagnosed with alopecia, deemed suitable for DPC therapy, and excluded if pregnant. Total RNA was isolated from unfractionated whole blood collected in Tempus Blood RNA tubes. There are many counts of this clonotype. The specificity of this receptor is unknown. There are no base qualities to consult, and no much larger clone falls within one base. There are 14 amino acids in the CDR3, from cysteine to phenylalanine inclusive. Of all the DNA, just the CDR3 is kept, 42 bases in frame from base 1. Trimming takes 6 bases from V and 2 bases from J, and the germline ends sit 13 bases apart. Looking up the germline V gene yields CDR1 MDHEN and CDR2 SYDVKM.

This specimen consisted of whole blood, obtained in connection with sensitization to the hapten diphenylcyclopropenone (DPC). The chain uses TRBV28 and TRBJ1-2; a confident D gene designation cannot be given. This sequence originates from a woman between 50 and 59 years old with alopecia areata. Some clones in this sample may be carry-over from other donors' samples. CDR3 loop: CASRENEINYGYTF. The base sequence is TGTGCCAGCAGGGAAAACGAGATAAACTATGGCTACACCTTC.